Listed below are T cell receptor beta chains from one sample, sequenced in a study of CD4 and CD8 cells across lung adenocarcinoma regions. TCRdb reanalysed the PCR reads using MiXCR and keeps one entry per CDR3 protein. The sample gives around 19,000 distinct CDR3 sequences, roughly 56% of which show up once; 20% to 25% is in the top ten. The source material was CD8+ T cells from the center of a lung tumor. The receptors were sampled from a female donor with lung adenocarcinoma. The CD4 and CD8 labels of this study may be unreliable. The CDR3 runs from the conserved cysteine through the conserved F or W. D genes are given only for firm matches. Clone sizes are given selectively: once, few, many, or a class where the clone is expanded.

D gene	V gene	clone size	J gene	CDR3 DNA	CDR3 protein
-	TRBV10-3	-	TRBJ2-4	TGTGCGGCCCAGGTCGGGCGTGAGGGAGAGACTCAGTACTTC	CAAQVGREGETQYF
-	TRBV14	-	TRBJ1-1	TGTGCCAGCAGCCCATATATACAGAACACTGAAGCTTTCTTT	CASSPYIQNTEAFF
TRBD2	TRBV27	many	TRBJ2-1	TGTGCCAGCACCTTAGCGGGAGGGAATGAGCAGTTCTTC	CASTLAGGNEQFF
-	TRBV6-5	-	TRBJ2-1	TGTGCCAGCAGTTACATAACGACCTCGGATGAGCAGTTCTTC	CASSYITTSDEQFF
TRBD2	TRBV11-3	-	TRBJ2-7	TGTGCCAGCAGCTTAGAGGGAGGGCAGTACGAGCAGTACTTC	CASSLEGGQYEQYF
-	TRBV6-1	-	TRBJ1-6	TGTGCCAGCACCCTGGCAGGGACCTCACCCCTCCACTTT	CASTLAGTSPLHF
-	TRBV6-1	once	TRBJ2-5	TGTGCCAGTTCCCGGGGGACTCGGCAGTACTTC	CASSRGTRQYF
-	TRBV10-3	-	TRBJ2-5	TGTGCCGCGGGGGAAGGGGGCGGGGACAAAGAGACCCAGTATTTC	CAAGEGGGDKETQYF
-	TRBV11-2	once	TRBJ2-1	TGTGCCAGCAGCACCGAAACGGGCAGGGCTCTCTACAATGAGCAGTTCTTC	CASSTETGRALYNEQFF
-	TRBV27	-	TRBJ2-3	TGTGCCAGCAGTCCCGAAATAGGGGCCGGTGATCCAGAGACGCAGTACTTT	CASSPEIGAGDPETQYF
-	TRBV6-1	large	TRBJ2-3	TGTGCCAGCCAGTATAGCGGTAGCACAGATACGCAGTATTTT	CASQYSGSTDTQYF
-	TRBV25-1	-	TRBJ2-4	TGTGCCAGCAGTGAATTCGGATATAGGGACGAAGGGCCCCTAGCCAAAAACATTCAGTACTTC	CASSEFGYRDEGPLAKNIQYF
-	TRBV6-1	medium-sized	TRBJ2-1	TGTGCCAGCAGTACAGCGGGCCACAATGAGCAGTTCTTC	CASSTAGHNEQFF
-	TRBV29-1	few	TRBJ1-1	TGCAGCGTTGTGTATGCCCGCGGGGTGAACACTGAAGCTTTCTTT	CSVVYARGVNTEAFF
-	TRBV15	few	TRBJ2-3	TGTGCCACCAGCAGAGCTCTCGGCGCTAGCCCTGATACGCAGTATTTT	CATSRALGASPDTQYF
-	TRBV7-8	once	TRBJ1-2	TGTGCCAGCAGCTTAGTTTTCAGGACAACCCCTAACTATGGCTACACCTTC	CASSLVFRTTPNYGYTF
-	TRBV10-3	-	TRBJ2-3	TGTGCCATCACCCGGGACTCCAACACAGATACGCAGTATTTT	CAITRDSNTDTQYF
TRBD2	TRBV6-1	-	TRBJ2-3	TGCGGCAGCACGGGGAGGGGAGCCAAAAACATGCAGTATTTT	CGSTGRGAKNMQYF
-	TRBV25-1	-	TRBJ2-5	TGTGCCAGCAGTGAACCAGGGGCTCGGGAGCAGTACTTC	CASSEPGAREQYF
TRBD1	TRBV7-9	-	TRBJ1-2	TGTGCCAGCTCAGTAGGACAGGGGGCATATGGCTACACCTTC	CASSVGQGAYGYTF
-	TRBV10-1	-	TRBJ2-3	TGCGCCAGCAGTCGCAGGACGGATACAGATACGCAGTATTTT	CASSRRTDTDTQYF
TRBD1	TRBV5-1	-	TRBJ2-6	TGCGCCAGCAGCTTGTATGGGACAGGGTCGGGTGGGGCCAACGTCCTGACTTTC	CASSLYGTGSGGANVLTF
-	TRBV12-3/TRBV12-4	few	TRBJ1-1	TGTGCCTGCCGGGGGGGTTGGACTGAAGCTTTCTTT	CACRGGWTEAFF
-	TRBV7-8	-	TRBJ2-3	TGTGCCAGCAGCTTAGCCTTGATCTCCGGAGATACGCAGTATTTT	CASSLALISGDTQYF
-	TRBV27	-	TRBJ1-5	TGTGCCAGCAGTCCGACCGGGGCCCAATATCAGCCCCAGCATTTT	CASSPTGAQYQPQHF
-	TRBV7-2	-	TRBJ2-1	TGTGCCAGCAGCTTGGACTACAATGAGCAGTTCTTC	CASSLDYNEQFF
-	TRBV7-3	-	TRBJ2-1	TGTGCCAGCAGCCAGAAGCTAGGACCCTACAATGAGCAGTTCTTC	CASSQKLGPYNEQFF
-	TRBV6-5	-	TRBJ2-1	TGTGCCAGCAGTTACTCCGCGGGTACCTACAATGAGCAGTTCTTC	CASSYSAGTYNEQFF
-	TRBV6-5	-	TRBJ2-1	TGTGCCAGCAGTTCACGGACAGTTACCGGTGAGCAGTTCTTC	CASSSRTVTGEQFF
-	TRBV12-3/TRBV12-4	-	TRBJ2-5	TGTGCCAGCAGTTTGAGGGGCCTCCAAGAGACCCAGTACTTC	CASSLRGLQETQYF
TRBD2	TRBV27	once	TRBJ2-7	TGTGCCAGCTGTGCGGCGGGCGGGGGGCGTGGCGAAGATACGCAGTACTTC	CASCAAGGGRGEDTQYF
TRBD2	TRBV30	few	TRBJ2-2	TGTGCCTGGAGAGAGGGGGCTAGCGGGAGGCCCGGGGAGCTGTTTTTT	CAWREGASGRPGELFF
-	TRBV4-2	few	TRBJ1-1	TGTGCCAGCAGGCAAACCGGGACGGAGACTGAAGCTTTCTTT	CASRQTGTETEAFF
-	TRBV27	-	TRBJ2-4	TGTGCCAGCAGGGCGATAGCCAAAAACATTCAGTACTTC	CASRAIAKNIQYF
-	TRBV5-1	-	TRBJ1-1	TGCGCCAGCAGCTTGGGGGGCCCGAACACTGAAGCTTTCTTT	CASSLGGPNTEAFF
-	TRBV27	-	TRBJ2-7	TGTGCCAGCAGTACGGGGCGTAGCGGCACAGACACGCAGTACTTC	CASSTGRSGTDTQYF
TRBD2	TRBV7-3	-	TRBJ2-3	TGTGCCAGCAGCTTCTATGGACGAGGACTAGAGACAGATACGCAGTATTTT	CASSFYGRGLETDTQYF
TRBD2	TRBV6-4	many	TRBJ2-3	TGTGCCAGCAGCGGACTAGCGGGAGGCCCAGATACGCAGTATTTT	CASSGLAGGPDTQYF
TRBD1	TRBV6-1	few	TRBJ2-1	TGTGCCAGTCAGGGACAGGGGTACAATGAGCAGTTCTTC	CASQGQGYNEQFF
TRBD2	TRBV4-1	few	TRBJ2-3	TGCGCCAGCAGCCAAGACGGGAGGACTAGCGGGTTCGCAGATACGCAGTATTTT	CASSQDGRTSGFADTQYF
-	TRBV6-1	-	TRBJ2-4	TGTGCCAGCAGCGTCACGGGGCGGAGAGCCAAAGACACTCAGTATTTC	CASSVTGRRAKDTQYF
TRBD1	TRBV4-1	-	TRBJ2-5	TGCGCCAGCAGCCAAGGGACAGGAGAGACCCAGTACTTC	CASSQGTGETQYF
-	TRBV27	-	TRBJ2-4	TGTGCCCGGGGAGCCACAGATATGCAGTACTTC	CARGATDMQYF
TRBD2	TRBV4-1	-	TRBJ2-4	TGCGCCAGCAGCCATGGGCCGGGGCGGGGGGTGCTAGACCAAAAGACTCAGTACTTC	CASSHGPGRGVLDQKTQYF
-	TRBV27	-	TRBJ2-4	TGTGGCAGCAGGCCGGGGCTGGGACCCAAAGACACGCAGTACTTT	CGSRPGLGPKDTQYF
-	TRBV7-9	many	TRBJ2-3	TGTGCCAGCAGCCGTCGGACGCCAGATACGCAGTATTTT	CASSRRTPDTQYF
-	TRBV27	-	TRBJ2-4	TGTGCCAGCAGGGGGCAAGGGGGGTGTGACAAAAACATTCAGTACTTC	CASRGQGGCDKNIQYF
TRBD2	TRBV27	-	TRBJ2-4	TGTACCAGCAGTGTCGCGGGGGGCGGGAGAGGGGACATTCAGTACTTC	CTSSVAGGGRGDIQYF
-	TRBV6-1	few	TRBJ2-4	TGTGCCAGCAGTGCGGGACTGTGGGACAAAAATATTCAGTACTTC	CASSAGLWDKNIQYF
TRBD2	TRBV10-2	-	TRBJ2-3	TGCGCCAGCACGGGGCGCGGGGGGGGGGACACGCAGTATTTC	CASTGRGGGDTQYF
-	TRBV10-2	once	TRBJ2-4	TGCGGCAGCACGAGGCGGAGGGCGATAGACACTCAGTACTTC	CGSTRRRAIDTQYF
TRBD2	TRBV10-1	-	TRBJ2-2	TGCGCCACCAGGGGTGGGACTAGCGGGAGAAGGGGCGACACCGGGGAGCTGTTTTTT	CATRGGTSGRRGDTGELFF
TRBD1	TRBV27	medium-sized	TRBJ1-2	TGTGCCAGCAGTGGGACAGGGGGGCATCGCTATGGCTACACCTTC	CASSGTGGHRYGYTF
-	TRBV10-3	-	TRBJ2-3	TGCCGCGGCACGGGCCAGACAGCCACAGATATTCAGTATTTC	CRGTGQTATDIQYF